The TCR beta chain under discussion was sequenced for a study of T cell responses to AZD1222 COVID-19 vaccine. Study conclusions and caveats: Just six people given AZD1222 tested seropositive at baseline.

Using immunoSEQ multiplex PCR, the repertoire was profiled, and TCRdb retains in-frame clones only, with some absent. The sample holds 150,000 to 200,000 clones, 85% to 90% seen once. Remarks on this clone: Antigen unknown.

From germline, CDR1 is GTSNPN and CDR2 SVGIG (reference sequence). V was pared by 4 bases and J by 3 bases, with 7 bases between. This CDR3 comprises 12 residues. The specimen was peripheral blood, collected on day 0 of MenACWY control vaccination. J is TRBJ1-5 and V is TRBV30; the D is unclear. The sequence was obtained from an adult in good health. The CDR3: CAWNTLNQPQHF. The CDR3 nucleotides read TGTGCCTGGAACACCCTCAATCAGCCCCAGCATTTT. The variable domain in full, with the rest retrieved from reference TRBV30 and TRBJ1-5, is SQTIHQWPATLVQPVGSPLSLECTVEGTSNPNLYWYRQAAGRGLQLLFYSVGIGQISSEVPQNLSASRPQDRQFILSSKKLLLSDSGFYLCAWNTLNQPQHFGDGTRLSIL.